This passage covers 23 T cell receptor beta chains from one sample sequenced in a study of cytomegalovirus exposure and HLA in healthy donors. With 60 Vbeta and 13 Jbeta primers, the PCR was carried out. Measured with immunoSEQ multiplex PCR; TCRdb has only the in-frame clones, and not every one. The table lists about 130,000 clones, 60% to 80% of them singletons. The source material was PBMCs. All receptors come from a woman between 50 and 59 years old in good health and CMV-seronegative.

The V call is TRBV7-9, the J call TRBJ2-5; no definite D call. Germline V gives CDR1 SEHNR, CDR2 FQNEAQ (reference sequence). This CDR3 comprises 11 residues. Trimming took 6 bases from V and 4 from J, leaving 6 bases between them. The CDR3 region has the DNA TGTGCCAGCAGTACTGGAGAGACCCAGTACTTC. Encoded protein: CASSTGETQYF. Combining the CDR3 with reference TRBV7-9 and TRBJ2-5 gives the whole variable domain DTGVSQNPRHKITKRGQNVTFRCDPISEHNRLYWYRQTLGQGPEFLTYFQNEAQLEKSRLLSDRFSAERPKGSFSTLEIQRTEQGDSAMYLCASSTGETQYFGPGTRLLVL.

Concerning this clone: Germline and junction disagree at one end, which may indicate a read error. The chain has TRBV20-1 and TRBJ2-7, with D maybe TRBD2 (5 bases). This CDR3 spans 10 amino acids. CDR1 is DFQATT, CDR2 SNEGSKA, per germline (reference sequence). This CDR3 is CSAASSSLGF. The CDR3 bases are TGCAGTGCTGCCTCTAGCTCGCTAGGTTTC.

The rearrangement joins TRBV6-5 to TRBJ2-7; 9 bases map to TRBD2. CDR1 is MNHEY, CDR2 SVGAGI, per germline. V trimming: 2 bases; J trimming: 2 bases; junction bases outside the gene matches: 4. CDR3 length equals 15 residues. The CDR3 spells CASSYGAGGTYEQYF. The CDR3 coding sequence is TGTGCCAGCAGTTACGGAGCGGGAGGAACCTACGAGCAGTACTTC.

The rearrangement links TRBV5-1 to TRBJ2-2, with 10 bases that match TRBD2. Germline CDR1 SGHRS, CDR2 YFSETQ. The length of the CDR3 is 18 residues. Losses at the gene ends were 0 bases for V and 7 bases for J; bases not matched to a gene: 12. The CDR3 DNA is TGCGCCAGCAGCTTGGGAAGAGGGACTAGCGACTTTGGCGGGGAGCTGTTTTTT. Encoded protein: CASSLGRGTSDFGGELFF.

This chain uses TRBV11-1 with TRBJ2-3; a weak D match, TRBD2 (6 bases). Deletions cut 6 bases from V and 3 bases from J, with 13 bases between. Germline assignment: CDR1 SGHAT and CDR2 FQDESV (reference sequence). This CDR3 is 14 amino acids long. The CDR3: CASSFTAGTDTQYF. The CDR3 bases are TGTGCCAGCAGTTTCACCGCGGGGACAGATACGCAGTATTTT.

This rearrangement joins TRBV2 to TRBJ1-2; 7 bases map to TRBD1. The trim removed 8 bases at V and 4 bases at J, leaving 16 bases unmatched. The CDR3 extends over 16 amino acids. The germline V gene has CDR1 SNHLY and CDR2 FYNNEI. DNA for the CDR3: TGTGCCAGCCTCGATAAAGGGGCTGCAGGGGGCTATGGCTACACCTTC. Protein: CASLDKGAAGGYGYTF.

CDR3 nucleotide sequence: TGTGCCAGCAGTTCGCAGGGGTTCAATCAGCCCCAGCATTTT. Translating gives CASSSQGFNQPQHF. The gene calls are TRBV28 and TRBJ1-5; a possible D gene is TRBD1 (6 bases). V gave up 4 bases and J gave up 3 bases, with 10 bases separating them. The CDR3 sequence is 14 residues long. CDR1 is MDHEN and CDR2 is SYDVKM in the germline V gene.

In this sample, this clone turned up once. The chain combines TRBV19 with TRBJ1-5, with D possibly matching TRBD1 (6 bases). CDR3 length: 17 amino acids. The ends were cut back, 5 bases at V and 0 bases at J, with 17 bases in the middle. Germline assignment: CDR1 LNHDA and CDR2 SQIVND (reference sequence). Written as DNA, the CDR3 is TGTGCCAGTAGTCCAAGACAGGAGAGTTATAGCAATCAGCCCCAGCATTTT. The encoded protein is CASSPRQESYSNQPQHF. Using reference TRBV19 and TRBJ1-5 for the parts outside the CDR3, the full variable domain is DGGITQSPKYLFRKEGQNVTLSCEQNLNHDAMYWYRQDPGQGLRLIYYSQIVNDFQKGDIAEGYSVSREKKESFPLTVTSAQKNPTAFYLCASSPRQESYSNQPQHFGDGTRLSIL.

The rearrangement joins TRBV6-5 to TRBJ2-4, with 8 bases matching TRBD1. With 6 bases clipped from V and 12 bases from J, the junction kept 13 bases outside the gene matches. The CDR3 consists of 14 residues. Germline V gene data show CDR1 as MNHEY and CDR2 as SVGAGI. This chain's CDR3 is CASSPDRAGEPQYF. As DNA, the CDR3 is TGTGCCAGCAGCCCGGACAGGGCCGGCGAACCTCAGTACTTC.

J is TRBJ2-1 and V is TRBV7-2; D is ambiguous. The CDR3 covers 16 residues. V was pared by 3 bases and J by 2 bases, with 14 bases between. Germline loops: CDR1 SGHTA, CDR2 FQGNSA. The CDR3, as DNA: TGTGCCAGCAGCTTGTCAGGCAGTTTCGCCTACAATGAGCAGTTCTTC. Its translation: CASSLSGSFAYNEQFF.

This clone was counted a single time. The rearrangement links TRBV4-1 to TRBJ2-7, with a weak D call TRBD2 (5 bases). Per the germline V gene, CDR1 is MGHRA and CDR2 is YSYEKL. The V end lost 3 bases, the J end lost 7 bases, and 34 bases lay between the germline ends. The CDR3 runs 20 residues. In DNA, the CDR3 is TGCGCCAGCAGCCAGACACTACTCCTCGCTCCTGGGAGTGGTCTACGAGAGCAGTACTTC. Translating it yields CASSQTLLLAPGSGLREQYF.

This rearrangement joins TRBV2 to TRBJ2-1; TRBD2 matches 7 bases. CDR1 is SNHLY and CDR2 is FYNNEI in the germline V gene. The CDR3 length is 16 residues. The J segment lost 3 bases and the V segment lost 5 bases, leaving 10 bases of the junction unmatched. The CDR3 coding sequence is TGTGCCAGCAGTAGTAACGGGAGGTCGAACTACAATGAGCAGTTCTTC. Translating it yields CASSSNGRSNYNEQFF.

The chain uses TRBV7-9 and TRBJ2-7; perhaps TRBD1 as D (6 bases). CDR1 is SEHNR, CDR2 FQNEAQ, per germline (reference sequence). The CDR3 sequence is 14 residues long. V was clipped by 1 base and J by 3 bases, with 10 bases between them. The CDR3 is CASSLVQGSYEQYF. For the CDR3, the DNA is TGTGCCAGCAGCTTAGTTCAGGGGAGCTACGAGCAGTACTTC.

The rearrangement uses TRBV28 and TRBJ2-7, with a weak D call TRBD2 (5 bases). This CDR3 has 14 residues. The germline CDR1 and CDR2 sequences are MDHEN and SYDVKM. Trimming removed 3 bases from V and 6 bases from J, with 15 bases in between. This CDR3 reads CASSFDYSTGEQYF. Written as DNA, the CDR3 is TGTGCCAGCAGTTTTGACTACTCGACGGGCGAGCAGTACTTC. The variable domain in full, with the rest retrieved from reference TRBV28 and TRBJ2-7, is DVKVTQSSRYLVKRTGEKVFLECVQDMDHENMFWYRQDPGLGLRLIYFSYDVKMKEKGDIPEGYSVSREKKERFSLILESASTNQTSMYLCASSFDYSTGEQYFGPGTRLTVT.

The CDR3 DNA sequence: TGTGCCTGGGATCTAGCGGGAGTGGACACCGGGGAGCTGTTTTTT. It is translated as CAWDLAGVDTGELFF. The genes are TRBV30 and TRBJ2-2, with TRBD2 matching over 10 bases. Germline CDR1 GTSNPN, CDR2 SVGIG (reference sequence). V was clipped by 5 bases and J by 3 bases; unmatched bases: 6. This CDR3 is built from 15 residues. The entire variable domain, with the rest obtained from reference TRBV30 and TRBJ2-2, is as follows: SQTIHQWPATLVQPVGSPLSLECTVEGTSNPNLYWYRQAAGRGLQLLFYSVGIGQISSEVPQNLSASRPQDRQFILSSKKLLLSDSGFYLCAWDLAGVDTGELFFGEGSRLTVL.

The rearrangement uses TRBV19 and TRBJ2-7; weak D call: TRBD1 (6 bases). This CDR3 contains 14 residues. Deletions cut 4 bases from V and 3 bases from J, with 13 bases between. Germline V CDR1 and CDR2: LNHDA, SQIVND (reference sequence). CDR3 in amino acids: CASSTRQEDYEQYF. For the CDR3, the DNA is TGTGCCAGTAGTACCCGACAGGAAGACTACGAGCAGTACTTC.

The V gene is TRBV4-2, the J gene TRBJ1-1; 7 nucleotides line up with TRBD1. Losses at the gene ends were 1 base for V and 5 bases for J; bases not matched to a gene: 10. Germline V gene sequence: CDR1 LGHNA, CDR2 YNFKEQ. The CDR3 covers 16 residues. CDR3: CASSQAQGGRATEAFF. The CDR3 DNA reads TGTGCCAGCAGCCAAGCCCAGGGGGGCAGGGCGACTGAAGCTTTCTTT.

The CDR3 bases are TGTGCCAGCAGCTTGCTGTTAGGAAACACCATATATTTT. The encoded protein is CASSLLLGNTIYF. The rearrangement links TRBV5-5 to TRBJ1-3; D gene unclear. In germline, CDR1 is SGHKS, CDR2 YYEKEE (reference sequence). V dropped 1 base and J dropped 4 bases, with 6 bases sitting between them. The CDR3 runs 13 residues.

V usage is TRBV4-2 and J usage is TRBJ2-1; TRBD2 is a possible D gene (6 bases). This CDR3 spans 16 amino acids. Trimming removed 5 bases at V and 2 bases at J, with 16 bases between. Germline CDR1 is LGHNA and CDR2 is YNFKEQ. As DNA, the CDR3 is TGTGCCAGCAGCTCCGATTCTTCGGGAGCCTACAATGAGCAGTTCTTC. Translated, it gives CASSSDSSGAYNEQFF.

The V gene is TRBV4-3, the J gene TRBJ1-1; D unclear. The CDR3 runs to 15 residues. Germline loops: CDR1 LGHNA, CDR2 YSLEER. Trimming shortened V by 0 bases and J by 2 bases, and 10 bases separated the two germline ends. For the CDR3, the DNA is TGCGCCAGCAGCCAAGATCGGGAACCAAACACTGAAGCTTTCTTT. This codes for CASSQDREPNTEAFF.

The V and J genes are TRBV7-2 and TRBJ2-3; D is unclear. CDR3 length equals 15 residues. Deletions cut 1 base from V and 6 bases from J, with 14 bases between. Germline CDR1 SGHTA, CDR2 FQGNSA. CDR3 DNA sequence: TGTGCCAGCAGCTTAGGACCCGACGGGTGGGATACGCAGTATTTT. Translating it yields CASSLGPDGWDTQYF.

This clone was detected once. The chain employs TRBV2 and TRBJ2-5, with 10 bases lining up with TRBD2. J was trimmed by 2 bases and V by 9 bases; bases with no gene match: 15. The CDR3 consists of 17 residues. Germline V lookup: CDR1 SNHLY, CDR2 FYNNEI. CDR3 region: CARRGDAAGGVQETQYF. In nucleotides, the CDR3 is TGTGCCAGACGAGGAGATGCAGCGGGAGGGGTTCAAGAGACCCAGTACTTC.

The V and J genes are TRBV30 and TRBJ2-3; TRBD2 matches 8 bases. Trimming removed 2 bases from V and 1 base from J; junction bases left unmatched: 2. Germline values: CDR1 GTSNPN, CDR2 SVGIG (reference sequence). The CDR3 extends over 14 amino acids. CDR3 DNA: TGTGCCTGGAGTCAGACTAGCGGCACAGATACGCAGTATTTT. This gives the protein CAWSQTSGTDTQYF.